A single sample gave rise to the 29 T cell receptor beta chains below, sequenced in a study of regulatory and conventional T cells in RAG deficiency. Here immunoSEQ multiplex PCR was the method, and the copy in TCRdb shows in-frame clones only, minus some. Of about 34,000 clones listed, 60% to 85% are singletons. Blood CD4+ CD25-low CD127-high conventional T cells supplied the genomic DNA template. The same data also went into a second study, on regulatory T cells. That work contributes: Primers: 52 TRBV forward and 13 TRBJ reverse.

Sequencing was carried out using CD4+ effector T cells sorted from blood. These receptors came from a human donor in good health.

This rearrangement joins TRBV12-2 to TRBJ2-3; the table calls TRBD2, which could not be checked here. TRBV12-2 is marked as a pseudogene. The length of the CDR3 is 17 residues. This CDR3 is CASRFAAAAGVADTQYF. The CDR3 DNA follows: TGTGCAAGTCGCTTTGCCGCCGCAGCGGGGGTTGCAGATACGCAGTATTTT.

This rearrangement joins TRBV30 to TRBJ2-3, with D maybe TRBD2 (6 bases). Germline V gene lookup returns CDR1 GTSNPN and CDR2 SVGIG (reference sequence). Trimming stripped 0 bases from V and 2 bases from J, with 12 bases between. This CDR3 spans 15 amino acids. This CDR3 is CAWSVTRGTTDTQYF. The CDR3 DNA follows: TGTGCCTGGAGTGTAACCCGGGGGACCACAGATACGCAGTATTTT.

This clone has a single count. V is TRBV10-1 and J is TRBJ2-1, with TRBD2 matching 12 bases. The V gene's germline CDR1 is WNHNN and CDR2 SYGVQD (reference sequence). This CDR3 is built from 15 residues. Trimming removed 6 bases from V and 2 bases from J; junction bases left unmatched: 2. The DNA for the CDR3 is TGCGCCAGCAGCAGGACTAGCGGGGCCTACAATGAGCAGTTCTTC. Translation: CASSRTSGAYNEQFF.

This clone was observed a few times. The V gene is TRBV6-1, the J gene TRBJ2-7; 7 nucleotides align to TRBD1. The V segment lost 6 bases and the J segment 4 bases; nucleotides outside the gene matches: 9. The germline gives CDR1 MNHNS, CDR2 SASEGT. The CDR3 is 14 amino acids. The CDR3 here is CASSTYRGDYEQYF. DNA of the CDR3: TGTGCCAGCAGCACATACAGGGGAGATTACGAGCAGTACTTC.

The rearrangement links TRBV19 to TRBJ2-7; 7 bases line up with TRBD1. CDR3 size: 13 residues. Germline CDR1 LNHDA, CDR2 SQIVND (reference sequence). V dropped 7 bases and J dropped 3; count of bases not matched to a gene: 6. The CDR3 DNA sequence: TGTGCCAGTAAGGACAGGCGATACTACGAGCAGTACTTC. This encodes CASKDRRYYEQYF.

V gene TRBV19 combines with J gene TRBJ1-3; D is uncertain. Trimming took 3 bases from V and 2 from J, leaving 8 bases between them. Germline CDR1 LNHDA, CDR2 SQIVND (reference sequence). This CDR3 contains 14 residues. DNA for the CDR3: TGTGCCAGTAGTATTCCGGGAGCTGGAAACACCATATATTTT. Protein sequence: CASSIPGAGNTIYF.

This clone was seen a handful of times. The chain recombines TRBV14 with TRBJ2-1; D uncertain. The V end lost 2 bases, the J end lost 1 base, and 3 bases lay between the germline ends. The germline V gene has CDR1 SGHDN and CDR2 FVKESK. The CDR3 has 13 residues. This CDR3 reads CASSQLSYNEQFF. CDR3 bases: TGTGCCAGCAGCCAACTGTCCTACAATGAGCAGTTCTTC.

This clone has a single count. The chain uses TRBV6-1 and TRBJ2-3; TRBD2 is a possible D gene (5 bases). Germline-derived CDR1 and CDR2 are MNHNS and SASEGT. V lost 2 bases and J 3 bases, leaving 27 bases between the germline ends. This CDR3 spans 20 amino acids. The CDR3 region has the DNA TGTGCCAGCAGTGAATCTTTCGCGCGCGGCCATCCTCGGAGGACAGATACGCAGTATTTT. Encoded protein: CASSESFARGHPRRTDTQYF.

The sample holds a few counts of this clone. The chain employs TRBV7-9 and TRBJ2-7; 7 bases fit TRBD1. There are 16 residues in the CDR3. V was clipped by 5 bases and J by 7 bases; unmatched bases: 17. Germline CDR1 SEHNR, CDR2 FQNEAQ (reference sequence). The CDR3, as DNA: TGTGCCAGCAGCACACCAGGGACGGTACAGGGGTGGGAGCAGTACTTC. It codes for CASSTPGTVQGWEQYF.

This rearrangement joins TRBV6-6 to TRBJ1-1; D perhaps matches TRBD1 (6 bases). Trimming stripped 6 bases from V and 10 bases from J, with 21 bases between. This CDR3 is built from 14 residues. Germline V gene lookup returns CDR1 MNHNY and CDR2 SVGAGI (reference sequence). The CDR3 DNA reads TGTGCCAGCAGCCCCGGGACATCATGGCTGTCAGCTTTCTTT. It is translated as CASSPGTSWLSAFF.

The rearrangement joins TRBV5-1 to TRBJ1-1, with 9 bases aligning to TRBD1. Looked up from germline, CDR1 is SGHRS and CDR2 is YFSETQ. The CDR3 sequence is 15 residues long. The junction had 7 bases not matched to a gene; V was cut back by 4 bases and J by 3 bases. The CDR3 sequence is CASSQGQGWHTEAFF. The CDR3 coding sequence is TGCGCCAGCAGCCAGGGACAGGGATGGCACACTGAAGCTTTCTTT.

The gene calls are TRBV10-3 and TRBJ2-7, with 10 bases aligning to TRBD2. V lost 0 bases, J lost 1 base, and 6 bases stayed unmatched. From germline, CDR1 is ENHRY and CDR2 SYGVKD. There are 17 residues in the CDR3. The CDR3 here is CAISESLAGARSYEQYF. Written as DNA, the CDR3 is TGTGCCATCAGTGAGTCGCTAGCGGGGGCGCGATCCTACGAGCAGTACTTC.

V gene TRBV28 combines with J gene TRBJ2-7; D might be TRBD1 (6 bases). This CDR3 has 15 residues. Trimming removed 3 bases from V and 1 base from J, with 13 bases in between. Looked up from germline, CDR1 is MDHEN and CDR2 is SYDVKM. This CDR3 reads CASSFWGHTSYEQYF. The CDR3 coding sequence is TGTGCCAGCAGTTTTTGGGGGCATACGTCCTACGAGCAGTACTTC.

The chain carries TRBV5-4 and TRBJ2-2, with TRBD1 identical over 7 bases. The V and J ends lost 4 bases and 4 bases, in that order; junction bases with no gene match: 4. CDR3 size: 14 residues. Germline CDR1 is SGHNT and CDR2 is YYREEE (reference sequence). CDR3 sequence (DNA): TGTGCCAGCAGCGGGACAGTGGGCACCGGGGAGCTGTTTTTT. Its translation is CASSGTVGTGELFF.

The rearrangement links TRBV5-6 to TRBJ2-5; the match to TRBD1 covers 11 bases. Germline V lookup: CDR1 SGHDT, CDR2 YYEEEE. This CDR3 spans 14 amino acids. Losses at the gene ends were 4 bases for V and 7 bases for J; bases not matched to a gene: 6. CDR3 DNA: TGTGCCAGCAGCGCGGGACAGGGGGTGCGGACCCAGTACTTC. This encodes CASSAGQGVRTQYF.

As DNA, the CDR3 is TGTGCCAGTAGTACAAATAATCAGCCCCAGCATTTT. Protein product: CASSTNNQPQHF. The chain couples TRBV19 to TRBJ1-5; D unresolved. CDR1 is LNHDA, CDR2 SQIVND, per germline (reference sequence). V was trimmed by 4 bases and J by 4 bases, leaving 5 bases between them. This CDR3 has 12 amino acids.

Only one count was recorded for this clone. The V gene is TRBV28, the J gene TRBJ2-3; D is undetermined. V was pared by 4 bases and J by 0 bases, with 8 bases between. The CDR3 loop spans 14 amino acids. The germline CDR1 and CDR2 sequences are MDHEN and SYDVKM. The CDR3 loop is CASSSGPSTDTQYF. The CDR3, as DNA: TGTGCCAGCAGTTCCGGCCCCAGCACAGATACGCAGTATTTT.

The genes are TRBV7-2 and TRBJ2-5; D not certain. The germline gives CDR1 SGHTA, CDR2 FQGNSA. The V end was cut by 1 base, the J end by 5 bases, with 11 bases between. The CDR3 spans 14 residues. The CDR3 nucleotides are TGTGCCAGCAGCTTAGGGGCATCCCGGGAGACCCAGTACTTC. It yields the protein CASSLGASRETQYF.

This clone appeared a few times. The V call is TRBV5-1, the J call TRBJ1-6, with a possible D match to TRBD1 (5 bases). Germline V gene sequence: CDR1 SGHRS, CDR2 YFSETQ. V was clipped by 4 bases and J by 14 bases, with 16 bases between them. The CDR3 has 13 amino acids. CDR3 bases: TGCGCCAGCAGCCCTGGGGACCCCCGAGCCCTCCACTTT. It encodes CASSPGDPRALHF. Complete variable domain (other parts from reference TRBV5-1 and TRBJ1-6): KAGVTQTPRYLIKTRGQQVTLSCSPISGHRSVSWYQQTPGQGLQFLFEYFSETQRNKGNFPGRFSGRQFSNSRSEMNVSTLELGDSALYLCASSPGDPRALHFGNGTRLTVT.

This clone was seen a few times. The chain uses TRBV5-1 and TRBJ1-6; 7 nucleotides match TRBD1. CDR1 and CDR2 from the germline V gene are SGHRS and YFSETQ. The ends lost 8 bases at V and 5 bases at J; junction bases unmatched: 7. CDR3 size: 14 residues. The CDR3 sequence is CASRAGTDNSPLHF. The CDR3 DNA follows: TGCGCCAGTAGGGCCGGGACAGATAATTCACCCCTCCACTTT.

V gene TRBV6-5 combines with J gene TRBJ1-4, with 10 bases matching TRBD1. V lost 6 bases, J lost 9 bases, and 7 bases stayed unmatched. Germline V gene data show CDR1 as MNHEY and CDR2 as SVGAGI. This CDR3 has 14 amino acids. CDR3 sequence: CASREDRGRQKLFF. CDR3 DNA: TGTGCCAGCAGAGAGGACAGGGGGAGGCAAAAACTGTTTTTT.

The chain is built from TRBV30 and TRBJ2-7; TRBD1 might be the D (6 bases). Germline CDR1 GTSNPN, CDR2 SVGIG (reference sequence). The V and J ends lost 4 bases and 1 base respectively, with 11 bases between them. The CDR3 extends over 13 amino acids. The CDR3 region is CAWTRGLSYEQYF. CDR3 DNA: TGTGCCTGGACCAGGGGTCTTTCCTACGAGCAGTACTTC.

The V gene is TRBV11-2, the J gene TRBJ2-7; possible D gene TRBD1, 6 bases. Looked up from germline, CDR1 is SGHAT and CDR2 is FQNNGV. V dropped 2 bases and J dropped 3 bases, with 11 bases sitting between them. This CDR3 region has 14 residues. Here the CDR3 DNA reads TGTGCCAGCAGCTTACTGACAGGAATCTACGAGCAGTACTTC. It yields the protein CASSLLTGIYEQYF.

This clone was found a few times. The genes are TRBV4-1 and TRBJ2-7; 10 bases are a match to TRBD2. CDR1 and CDR2 (germline): MGHRA, YSYEKL. This CDR3 comprises 15 residues. The V gene end was trimmed by 4 bases and the J gene end by 2 bases; junction bases not matched to a gene: 5. The CDR3 is CASSLAGGKTYEQYF. In DNA, the CDR3 is TGCGCCAGCAGCCTAGCGGGGGGAAAAACCTACGAGCAGTACTTC.

The V gene is TRBV2, the J gene TRBJ2-2; D not certain. The CDR3 covers 16 residues. Germline CDR1 SNHLY, CDR2 FYNNEI. V was clipped by 3 bases and J by 0 bases, with 11 bases between them. For the CDR3, the DNA is TGTGCCAGCAGTGATGTGGGTAGCACGAACACCGGGGAGCTGTTTTTT. Translating it yields CASSDVGSTNTGELFF.

The rearrangement links TRBV6-6 to TRBJ2-7; D assignment may be TRBD1 or TRBD2 (5 bases each). The germline gives CDR1 MNHNY, CDR2 SVGAGI (reference sequence). This CDR3 is built from 14 residues. Trimming stripped 4 bases from V and 6 bases from J, with 16 bases between. This CDR3 is CASSSGAPGSEQYF. Here the CDR3 DNA reads TGTGCCAGCAGTTCCGGGGCCCCCGGGTCCGAGCAGTACTTC.

V is TRBV18 and J is TRBJ1-1; TRBD1 matches at 9 bases. V dropped 5 bases and J dropped 1; count of bases not matched to a gene: 8. Per the germline V gene, CDR1 is KGHSH and CDR2 is LQKENI. The CDR3 runs 16 residues. DNA of the CDR3: TGTGCCAGCTCAGCAAGCCGACAGGGGGGGAACACTGAAGCTTTCTTT. This codes for CASSASRQGGNTEAFF.

The chain has TRBV6-1 and TRBJ1-2; D gene ambiguous. CDR1 is MNHNS and CDR2 is SASEGT in the germline V gene. The CDR3 extends over 13 amino acids. V was cut by 7 bases and J by 8 bases, with 17 bases left in between. Here the CDR3 DNA reads TGTGCCAGCACCAAATCCCCTGTTGGGGGCTACACCTTC. Amino acid sequence: CASTKSPVGGYTF.

The V gene is TRBV13, the J gene TRBJ1-6; D not certain. This CDR3 has 13 amino acids. CDR1 and CDR2 (germline): PRHDT, FYEKMQ (reference sequence). Trimming removed 1 base from V and 13 bases from J, with 11 bases in between. CDR3: CASSLEALSPLHF. As DNA, the CDR3 is TGTGCCAGCAGCTTAGAAGCCCTCAGTCCCCTCCACTTT.